A single TCR beta chain is shown here with its context. The data were taken from a study of cytomegalovirus exposure and HLA in healthy donors. Use of 60 Vbeta and 13 Jbeta primers characterized the PCR. Some clones are missing from TCRdb's copy, which holds only in-frame ones; the method was immunoSEQ multiplex PCR. The table has fewer than 100,000 clones, around three quarters seen once. Germline CDR1 is MNHNY and CDR2 is SVGAGI (reference sequence). This CDR3 region has 16 residues. V was pared by 5 bases and J by 4 bases, with 18 bases between. Source material: PBMCs. This sequence joins TRBV6-6 and TRBJ2-1; D possibly corresponds to TRBD1 (6 bases). This TCR was sampled from a male donor in good health and CMV-seronegative. The CDR3 loop is CASSRIVTGGYNEQFF. CDR3 bases: TGTGCCAGCAGTCGGATCGTGACAGGCGGGTACAATGAGCAGTTCTTC.